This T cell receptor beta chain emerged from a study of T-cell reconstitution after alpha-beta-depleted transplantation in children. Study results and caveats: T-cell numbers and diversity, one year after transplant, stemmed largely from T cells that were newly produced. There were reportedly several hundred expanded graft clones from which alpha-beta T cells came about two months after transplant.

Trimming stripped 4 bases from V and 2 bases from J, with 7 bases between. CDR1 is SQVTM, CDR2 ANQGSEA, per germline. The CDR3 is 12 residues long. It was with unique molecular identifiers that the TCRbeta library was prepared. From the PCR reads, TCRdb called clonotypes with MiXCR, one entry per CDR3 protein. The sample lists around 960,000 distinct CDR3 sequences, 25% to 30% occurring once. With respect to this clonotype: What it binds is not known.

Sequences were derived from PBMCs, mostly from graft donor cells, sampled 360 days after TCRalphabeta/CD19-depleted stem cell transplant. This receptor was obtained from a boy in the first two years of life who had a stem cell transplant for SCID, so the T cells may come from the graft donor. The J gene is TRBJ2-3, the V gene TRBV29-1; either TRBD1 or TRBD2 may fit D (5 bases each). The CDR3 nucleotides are TGCAGCGTTGGGGGGACCACAGATACGCAGTATTTT. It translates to CSVGGTTDTQYF.